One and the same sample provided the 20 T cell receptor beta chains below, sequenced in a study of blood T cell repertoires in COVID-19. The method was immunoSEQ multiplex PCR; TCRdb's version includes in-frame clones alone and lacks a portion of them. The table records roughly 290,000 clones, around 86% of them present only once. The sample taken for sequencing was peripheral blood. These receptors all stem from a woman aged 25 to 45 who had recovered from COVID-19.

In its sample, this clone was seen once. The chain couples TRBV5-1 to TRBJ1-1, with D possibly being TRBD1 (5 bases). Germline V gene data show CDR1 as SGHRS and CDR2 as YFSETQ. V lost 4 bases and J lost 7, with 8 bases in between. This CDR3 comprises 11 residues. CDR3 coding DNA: TGCGCCAGCAGCCTTGACAGTGAAGCTTTCTTT. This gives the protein CASSLDSEAFF.

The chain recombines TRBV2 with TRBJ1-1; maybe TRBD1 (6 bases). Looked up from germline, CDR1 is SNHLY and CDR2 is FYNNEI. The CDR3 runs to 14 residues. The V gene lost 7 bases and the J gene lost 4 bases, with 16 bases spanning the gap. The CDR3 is CASNTQGKVTEAFF. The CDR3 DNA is TGTGCCAGCAACACGCAGGGGAAAGTCACTGAAGCTTTCTTT.

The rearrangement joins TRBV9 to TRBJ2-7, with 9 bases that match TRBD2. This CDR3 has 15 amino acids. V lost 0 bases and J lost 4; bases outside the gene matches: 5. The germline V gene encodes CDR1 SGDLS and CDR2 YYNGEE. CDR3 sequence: CASSVAAGGVYEQYF. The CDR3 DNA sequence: TGTGCCAGCAGCGTAGCAGCGGGAGGTGTTTACGAGCAGTACTTC. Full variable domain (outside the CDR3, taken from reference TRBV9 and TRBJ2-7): DSGVTQTPKHLITATGQRVTLRCSPRSGDLSVYWYQQSLDQGLQFLIQYYNGEERAKGNILERFSAQQFPDLHSELNLSSLELGDSALYFCASSVAAGGVYEQYFGPGTRLTVT.

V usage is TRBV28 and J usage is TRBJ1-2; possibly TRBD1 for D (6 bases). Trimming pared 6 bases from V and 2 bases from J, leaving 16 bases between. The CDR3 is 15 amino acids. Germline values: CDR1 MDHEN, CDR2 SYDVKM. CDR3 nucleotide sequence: TGTGCCAGCAGCCCTGGCGGGGGGCCGAACTATGGCTACACCTTC. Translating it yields CASSPGGGPNYGYTF.

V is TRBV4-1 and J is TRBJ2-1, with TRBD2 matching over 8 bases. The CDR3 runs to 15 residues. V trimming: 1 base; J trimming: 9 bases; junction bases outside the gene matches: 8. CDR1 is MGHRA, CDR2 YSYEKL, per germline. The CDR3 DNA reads TGCGCCAGCAGCCAAGGCGGACTAGCAAGTCCTGAGCAGTTCTTC. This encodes CASSQGGLASPEQFF.

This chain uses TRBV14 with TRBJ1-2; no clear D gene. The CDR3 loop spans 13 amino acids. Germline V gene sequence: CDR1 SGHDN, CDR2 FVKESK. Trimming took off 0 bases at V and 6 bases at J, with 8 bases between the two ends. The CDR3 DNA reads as TGTGCCAGCAGCCAAGACCGTGGAGATGGCTACACCTTC. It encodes CASSQDRGDGYTF.

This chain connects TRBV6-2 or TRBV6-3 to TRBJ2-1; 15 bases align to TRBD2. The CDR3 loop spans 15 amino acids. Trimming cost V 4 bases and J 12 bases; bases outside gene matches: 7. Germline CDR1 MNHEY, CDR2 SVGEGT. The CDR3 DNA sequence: TGTGCCAGCAGTTCGACCGGGACTAGCGGGAGGATGCAGTTCTTC. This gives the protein CASSSTGTSGRMQFF.

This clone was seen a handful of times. This CDR3 reads CASSGDYGYTF. Written as DNA, the CDR3 is TGTGCCAGCAGCGGAGACTATGGCTACACCTTC. This sequence joins TRBV27 and TRBJ1-2; no definite D call. Germline V gene data show CDR1 as MNHEY and CDR2 as SMNVEV (reference sequence). The CDR3 extends over 11 amino acids. Trimming removed 6 bases from V and 3 bases from J, with 5 bases in between.

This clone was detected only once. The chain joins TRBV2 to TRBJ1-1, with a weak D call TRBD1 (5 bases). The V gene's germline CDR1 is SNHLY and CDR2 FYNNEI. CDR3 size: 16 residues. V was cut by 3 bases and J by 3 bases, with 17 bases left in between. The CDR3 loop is CASSDLIWGGDTEAFF. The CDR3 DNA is TGTGCCAGCAGTGACCTCATTTGGGGAGGGGACACTGAAGCTTTCTTT.

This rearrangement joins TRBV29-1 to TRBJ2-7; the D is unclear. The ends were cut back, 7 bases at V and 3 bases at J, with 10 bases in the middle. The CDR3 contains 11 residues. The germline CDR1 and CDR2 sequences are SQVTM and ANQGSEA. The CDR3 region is CSGRVGYEQYF. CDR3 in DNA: TGCAGCGGTCGGGTGGGCTACGAGCAGTACTTC.

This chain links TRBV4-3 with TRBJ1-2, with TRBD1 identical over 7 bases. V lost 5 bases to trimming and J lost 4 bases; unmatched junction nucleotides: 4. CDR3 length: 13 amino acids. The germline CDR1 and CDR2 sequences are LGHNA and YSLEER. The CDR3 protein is CASSSGTAYGYTF. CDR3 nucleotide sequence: TGCGCCAGCAGCTCCGGGACAGCCTATGGCTACACCTTC.

This CDR3 is CSVSDGGYTEAFF. For the CDR3, the DNA is TGCAGCGTTTCCGATGGGGGCTACACTGAAGCTTTCTTT. The chain recombines TRBV29-1 with TRBJ1-1; maybe TRBD1 (6 bases). This CDR3 spans 13 amino acids. V lost 5 bases and J 3 bases, leaving 13 bases between the germline ends. Germline V gene sequence: CDR1 SQVTM, CDR2 ANQGSEA.

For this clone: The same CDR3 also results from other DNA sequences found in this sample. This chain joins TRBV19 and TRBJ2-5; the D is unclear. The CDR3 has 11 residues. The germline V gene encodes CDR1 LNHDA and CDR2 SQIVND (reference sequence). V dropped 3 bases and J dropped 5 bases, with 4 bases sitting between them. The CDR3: CASSIMETQYF. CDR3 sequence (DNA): TGTGCCAGTAGTATTATGGAGACCCAGTACTTC.

The CDR3 protein is CASKEPRDGYGELFF. In nucleotides, the CDR3 is TGCGCCAGCAAGGAGCCGAGAGACGGATACGGGGAGCTGTTTTTT. The chain employs TRBV5-1 and TRBJ2-2, with no clear D. The CDR3 spans 15 residues. V lost 6 bases to trimming and J lost 7 bases, with 19 bases between them. Germline V gene sequence: CDR1 SGHRS, CDR2 YFSETQ.

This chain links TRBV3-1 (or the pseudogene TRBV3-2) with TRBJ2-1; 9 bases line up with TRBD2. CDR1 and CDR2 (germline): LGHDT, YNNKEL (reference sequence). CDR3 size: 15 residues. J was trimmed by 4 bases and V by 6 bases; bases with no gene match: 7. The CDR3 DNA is TGTGCCAGCAGAACAGGTCTAGCGGGGTACAATGAGCAGTTCTTC. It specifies CASRTGLAGYNEQFF.

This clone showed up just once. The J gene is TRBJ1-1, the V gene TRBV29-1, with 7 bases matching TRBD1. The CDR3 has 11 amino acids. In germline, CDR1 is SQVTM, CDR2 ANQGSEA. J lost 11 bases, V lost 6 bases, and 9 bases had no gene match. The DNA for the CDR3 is TGCAGCGTGGGGGGACAGAACTTTGCTTTCTTT. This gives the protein CSVGGQNFAFF. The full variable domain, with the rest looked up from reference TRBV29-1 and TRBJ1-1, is SAVISQKPSRDICQRGTSLTIQCQVDSQVTMMFWYRQQPGQSLTLIATANQGSEATYESGFVIDKFPISRPNLTFSTLTVSNMSPEDSSIYLCSVGGQNFAFFGQGTRLTVV.

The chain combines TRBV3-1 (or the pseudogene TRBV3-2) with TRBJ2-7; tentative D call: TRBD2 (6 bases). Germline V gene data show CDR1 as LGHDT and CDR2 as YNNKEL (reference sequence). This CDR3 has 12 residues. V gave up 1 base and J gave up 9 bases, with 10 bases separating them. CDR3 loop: CASSQGLATQYF. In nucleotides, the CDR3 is TGTGCCAGCAGCCAAGGGCTAGCGACGCAGTACTTC.

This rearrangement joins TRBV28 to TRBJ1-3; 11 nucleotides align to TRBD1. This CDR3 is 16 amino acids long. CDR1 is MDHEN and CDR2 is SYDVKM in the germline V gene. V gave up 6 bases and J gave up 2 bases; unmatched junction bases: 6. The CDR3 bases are TGTGCCAGCAGCCCGGGACAGGGGGGTCCTGGAAACACCATATATTTT. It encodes CASSPGQGGPGNTIYF.

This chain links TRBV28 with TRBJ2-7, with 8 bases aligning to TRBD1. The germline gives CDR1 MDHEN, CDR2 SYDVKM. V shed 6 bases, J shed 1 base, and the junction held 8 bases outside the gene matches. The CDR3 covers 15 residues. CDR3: CASRPRTGSSYEQYF. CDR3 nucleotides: TGTGCCAGCAGACCACGGACAGGGAGTTCCTACGAGCAGTACTTC.

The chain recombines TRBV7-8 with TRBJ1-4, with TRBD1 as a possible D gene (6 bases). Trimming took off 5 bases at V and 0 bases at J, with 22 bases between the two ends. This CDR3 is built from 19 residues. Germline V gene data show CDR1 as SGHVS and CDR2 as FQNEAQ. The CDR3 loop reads CASSVGSGTNTATNEKLFF. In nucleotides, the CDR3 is TGTGCCAGCAGCGTGGGCTCCGGGACAAATACTGCAACTAATGAAAAACTGTTTTTT.